These T cell receptor beta chains were read from a single sample in a study of preoperative IRX-2 immunotherapy in early breast cancer. Profiled with immunoSEQ multiplex PCR; TCRdb holds only in-frame clones, not every one. The sample holds over 9,500 clones; around 86% are singletons and the top ten take 5.6%. This material consisted of lymph node tissue, taken before IRX-2 immunotherapy. All receptors derive from a human donor with breast cancer. The CDR3 runs from the conserved cysteine through the conserved F or W. The D gene is left open where the match is weak. The listing skips clone size in some rows; elsewhere it reads once, few, many or a size class.

size | D | J | V | DNA | CDR3
NA | TRBD1 | TRBJ2-7 | TRBV11-3 | TGTGCCAGCAGCTTGACAGGCGGACAGGGCGACTACGAGCAGTACTTC | CASSLTGGQGDYEQYF
NA | TRBD1 | TRBJ1-2 | TRBV11-3 | TGTGCCAGCAGCGACGGACAGGTTGGAGTTATGTATGGCTACACCTTC | CASSDGQVGVMYGYTF
NA | NA | TRBJ1-2 | TRBV15 | TGTGCCACCAGCACGTCAACAGGGTTAGCTAACTATGGCTACACCTTC | CATSTSTGLANYGYTF
NA | TRBD2 | TRBJ2-1 | TRBV5-1 | TGCGCCAGCAGCACAGGGACTAGCGGGAGTCTTTACAATGAGCAGTTCTTC | CASSTGTSGSLYNEQFF
NA | NA | TRBJ2-7 | TRBV12-5 | TGTGCTAGTGGTTTGGGGTACGAGCAGTACTTC | CASGLGYEQYF
NA | NA | TRBJ1-1 | TRBV14 | TGTGCCAGCAGCCAAAGTTCGTCCGGGAGGACTGAAGCTTTCTTT | CASSQSSSGRTEAFF
NA | NA | TRBJ2-1 | TRBV11-3 | TGTGCCAGCAGCCTCGACTTGGTGGGTGGCCTGGTGCAGTTCTTC | CASSLDLVGGLVQFF
NA | NA | TRBJ1-3 | TRBV11-3 | TGTGCCAGCAGCGAACCGGTCCTCGCCTCTGGAAACACCATATATTTT | CASSEPVLASGNTIYF
once | NA | TRBJ2-2 | TRBV18 | TGTGCCAGCTCACCGACGAACCTACTTAACACCGGGGAGCTGTTTTTT | CASSPTNLLNTGELFF
NA | TRBD2 | TRBJ2-3 | TRBV6-8 | TGTGCCATCAGTGGTGGGCCGGGAGGGCCGTCAGATACGCAGTATTTT | CAISGGPGGPSDTQYF
NA | NA | TRBJ2-1 | TRBV6-8 | TGTGCCAGCAAAATCGCGGGGAATGAGCAGTTCTTC | CASKIAGNEQFF
NA | NA | TRBJ1-1 | TRBV6-8 | TGTGCCAGCAGTTACACTTCCTTCTTTTACCGCCTGGTGGGGCCGGACACTGAAGCTTTCTTT | CASSYTSFFYRLVGPDTEAFF
NA | NA | TRBJ2-3 | TRBV29-1 | TGCAGCGTTGAGGGGGAAGGGGATACGCAGTATTTT | CSVEGEGDTQYF
NA | NA | TRBJ1-4 | TRBV6-8 | TGTGCCAGCAGTAGTACACTTAACGGGGAAAAACTATTTTTT | CASSSTLNGEKLFF
NA | TRBD2 | TRBJ2-1 | TRBV19 | TGTGCCAGTAGCCCACTAGCGCTCTCCTACAATGAGCAGTTCTTC | CASSPLALSYNEQFF
NA | TRBD2 | TRBJ2-7 | TRBV30 | TGTGCCTGGAGTAAAGGGGCGGGAGTATGGGAGCAGTACTTC | CAWSKGAGVWEQYF
NA | NA | TRBJ2-2 | TRBV6-8 | TGTGCCAGCAGCTCGGGACAAACGACCACCGGGGAGCTGTTTTTT | CASSSGQTTTGELFF
NA | NA | TRBJ2-7 | TRBV23-1 | TGCGCCAGCAGCCAAGATAGTGGGCATCCTAGATTCTACGAGCAGTACTTC | CASSQDSGHPRFYEQYF
NA | NA | TRBJ2-7 | TRBV1 | TGCGCCAGCAGCCAAGATTTCGGGGGAGCGTCCTACGAGCAGTACTTC | CASSQDFGGASYEQYF
NA | NA | TRBJ1-1 | TRBV14 | TGTGCCAGCAGCCAGGGTACTGAAGCTTTCTTT | CASSQGTEAFF
NA | TRBD2 | TRBJ2-7 | TRBV7-4 | TGTGCCAGCGTTAGCGGGAGGTCCAGCGAGCAGTACTTC | CASVSGRSSEQYF
NA | TRBD1 | TRBJ2-7 | TRBV6-8 | TGTGCCAGCAGTTACACCTCGCCGGGACAGGGGGGGGAGCAGTACTTC | CASSYTSPGQGGEQYF
once | NA | TRBJ2-3 | TRBV7-7 | TGTGCCAGCAGCCAAACGACAAGTAAAAGCACAGATACGCAGTATTTT | CASSQTTSKSTDTQYF
NA | NA | TRBJ2-2 | TRBV5-1 | TGCGCCAGCAGCTTGGTTGGGTCCCTCGGGGAGCTGTTTTTT | CASSLVGSLGELFF
few | TRBD2 | TRBJ2-7 | TRBV6-8 | TGTGCCAGTGGCGGGCTAGCGGGACAAGGGTACGAGCAGTACTTC | CASGGLAGQGYEQYF
NA | TRBD1 | TRBJ1-4 | TRBV6-7 | TGTGCCAGCAGTCGACAGGGGTTGTTCGAAAAACTGTTTTTT | CASSRQGLFEKLFF
NA | NA | TRBJ2-2 | TRBV7-6 | TGTGCCAGCAGCTTAGGGTGGGTCACCGGGGAGCTGTTTTTT | CASSLGWVTGELFF
NA | NA | TRBJ2-3 | TRBV28 | TGTGCCAGCAGTTCCTCGGGACTCCTCTTGACGCAGTATTTT | CASSSSGLLLTQYF
NA | NA | TRBJ2-1 | TRBV7-4 | TGTGCCAGCAGCTTGGTCGGGAGAGGGTCCTACAATGAGCAGTTCTTC | CASSLVGRGSYNEQFF
NA | NA | TRBJ1-3 | TRBV7-6 | TGTGCCAGCAGCCCGGGGACCAGCTCTGGAAACACCATATATTTT | CASSPGTSSGNTIYF
few | TRBD2 | TRBJ2-7 | TRBV11-3 | TGTGCCAGCAGCCTGGGGGGCGGGAGGCCCTACGAGCAGTACTTC | CASSLGGGRPYEQYF
once | NA | TRBJ2-5 | TRBV5-1 | TGCGCCAGCAGCTTGGGTGGACGCAGTATTGAAGAGACCCAGTACTTC | CASSLGGRSIEETQYF
NA | NA | TRBJ2-1 | TRBV23-1 | TGCGCCAGCAGTCCCGGAGGGGAAGTTCTTCGGTTCTTC | CASSPGGEVLRFF
few | TRBD1 | TRBJ2-3 | TRBV6-8 | TGTGCCAGCAGTCCCAGACAGGGTACAGATACGCAGTATTTT | CASSPRQGTDTQYF
NA | TRBD1 | TRBJ2-7 | TRBV28 | TGTGCCAGCAGTAGGGACAGAAGCTACGAGCAGTACTTC | CASSRDRSYEQYF
NA | TRBD1 | TRBJ1-1 | TRBV11-3 | TGTGCCAGCAGCTTCATGGGCAGGGGGGAGAACACTGAAGCTTTCTTT | CASSFMGRGENTEAFF
once | NA | TRBJ2-5 | TRBV7-1 | TGTGCCAGCAGCGTAGACCTCTCGGAGACCCAGTACTTC | CASSVDLSETQYF
NA | NA | TRBJ1-3 | TRBV11-3 | TGTGCCAGCAGCGTCGGACCGGCCTCTGGAAACACCATATATTTT | CASSVGPASGNTIYF
NA | NA | TRBJ1-5 | TRBV6-8 | TGTGCCAGCAAGTCTTCCGGTCAGCCCCAGCATTTT | CASKSSGQPQHF
NA | NA | TRBJ2-1 | TRBV7-6 | TGTGCCAGCAGCTTAATCGGGTGGGGCAGGTACAATGAGCAGTTCTTC | CASSLIGWGRYNEQFF
NA | TRBD1 | TRBJ1-2 | TRBV6-7 | TGTGCCAGCAGTGAAGCCCAATACAGGGGATTCTATGGCTACACCTTC | CASSEAQYRGFYGYTF
once | NA | TRBJ1-1 | TRBV6-8 | TGTGCCAGCCGGGAAAGGTCAGGGTGGAACACTGAAGCTTTCTTT | CASRERSGWNTEAFF
few | NA | TRBJ1-2 | TRBV14 | TGTGCCAGCAGCCAGACAGTTTCTAACTATGGCTACACCTTC | CASSQTVSNYGYTF
NA | NA | TRBJ1-3 | TRBV11-3 | TGTGCCAGCAGCTCGAATGGTGCTGGAAACACCATATATTTT | CASSSNGAGNTIYF
NA | NA | TRBJ2-7 | TRBV28 | TGTGCCAGCAGTTTGCCCGAAAAGGATGACGCCTACGAGCAGTACTTC | CASSLPEKDDAYEQYF
NA | NA | TRBJ1-4 | TRBV9 | TGTGCCAGCAGTGATGTCGGGGAAGGGGAAAAACTGTTTTTT | CASSDVGEGEKLFF
NA | TRBD1 | TRBJ2-1 | TRBV15 | TGTGCCACCAGACCTCCTACAGGGGGCGCCTACAATGAGCAGTTCTTC | CATRPPTGGAYNEQFF
NA | NA | TRBJ1-3 | TRBV22-1 | TGTGCCAGCAGCCCTCAACAGGGGGCTAACACCATATATTTT | CASSPQQGANTIYF
NA | NA | TRBJ2-7 | TRBV28 | TGTGCCAGCAGTGGGCCCGGTCAGGGATCCTACGAGCAGTACTTC | CASSGPGQGSYEQYF
NA | TRBD1 | TRBJ2-1 | TRBV6-8 | TGTGCCAGCAGCACAGGGGGCGCGAGGAAGTTCTTC | CASSTGGARKFF
NA | TRBD1 | TRBJ1-2 | TRBV7-6 | TGTGCCAGCAGCTTAGATTCGGGGACAGGGGACTATGGCTACACCTTC | CASSLDSGTGDYGYTF